This entry describes one T cell receptor (beta chain). Its antigen remains unidentified. The sample originates from a study of T cell responses to AZD1222 COVID-19 vaccine. Study-level results: With dominance at 160-218 and 743-854, vaccine-associated CD4 TCRs spanned spike. In all cases, repertoires were sampled only after the peak T cell response.

The protocol was immunoSEQ multiplex PCR, while the TCRdb copy is restricted to in-frame clones and leaves out a portion. The table includes 90,000 to 120,000 clones, nearly 90% detected once. The CDR3 length is 14 residues. Germline V gene sequence: CDR1 SEHNR, CDR2 FQNEAQ (reference sequence). Between the trimmed V and J ends, which lost 4 bases and 0 bases, there was a span of 7 bases. The V call is TRBV7-9, the J call TRBJ1-3; weak D call: TRBD1 (5 bases). The input for sequencing was peripheral blood, taken 28 days after the second AZD1222 dose. The clonotype was recovered from an adult who received the AZD1222 COVID-19 vaccine. CDR3 amino acids: CASSSGSSGNTIYF. The CDR3 DNA reads as TGTGCCAGCAGCTCAGGGTCCTCTGGAAACACCATATATTTT.